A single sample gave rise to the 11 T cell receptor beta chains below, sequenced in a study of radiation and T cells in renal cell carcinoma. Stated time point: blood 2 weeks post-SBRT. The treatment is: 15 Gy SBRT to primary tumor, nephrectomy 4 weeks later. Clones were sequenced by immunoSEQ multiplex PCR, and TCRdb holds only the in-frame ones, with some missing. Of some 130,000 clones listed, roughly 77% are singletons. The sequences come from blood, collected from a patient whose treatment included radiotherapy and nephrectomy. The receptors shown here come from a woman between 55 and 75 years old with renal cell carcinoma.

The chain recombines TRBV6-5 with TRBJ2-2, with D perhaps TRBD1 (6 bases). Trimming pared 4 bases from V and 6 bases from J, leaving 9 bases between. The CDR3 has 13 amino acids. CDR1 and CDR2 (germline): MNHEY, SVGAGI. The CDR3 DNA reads TGTGCCAGCAGTTCTACAGGGCCCGGGGAGCTGTTTTTT. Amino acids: CASSSTGPGELFF.

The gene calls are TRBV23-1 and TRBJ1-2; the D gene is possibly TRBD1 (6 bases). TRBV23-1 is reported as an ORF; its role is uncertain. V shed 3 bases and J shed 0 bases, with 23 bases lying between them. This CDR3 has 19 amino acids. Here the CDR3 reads CASSHHVAPRGITNYGYTF. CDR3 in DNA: TGCGCCAGCAGTCATCACGTTGCCCCGAGGGGGATAACTAACTATGGCTACACCTTC.

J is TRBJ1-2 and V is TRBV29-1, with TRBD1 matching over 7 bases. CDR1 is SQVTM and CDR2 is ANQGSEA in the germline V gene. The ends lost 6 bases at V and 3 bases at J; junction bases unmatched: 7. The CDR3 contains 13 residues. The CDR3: CSVRDSAYYGYTF. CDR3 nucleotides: TGCAGCGTACGGGACAGCGCTTACTATGGCTACACCTTC.

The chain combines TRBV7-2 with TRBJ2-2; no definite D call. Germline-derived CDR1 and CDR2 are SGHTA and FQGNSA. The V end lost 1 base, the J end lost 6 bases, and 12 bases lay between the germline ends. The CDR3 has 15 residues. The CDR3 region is CASSLGPISAGELFF. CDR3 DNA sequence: TGTGCCAGCAGCTTAGGGCCGATTTCGGCCGGGGAGCTGTTTTTT.

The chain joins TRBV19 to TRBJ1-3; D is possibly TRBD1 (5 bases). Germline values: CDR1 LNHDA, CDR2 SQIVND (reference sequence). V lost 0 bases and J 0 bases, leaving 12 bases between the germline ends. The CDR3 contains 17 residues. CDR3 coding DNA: TGTGCCAGTAGTATAGATTCTCGGGACTACTCTGGAAACACCATATATTTT. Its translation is CASSIDSRDYSGNTIYF.

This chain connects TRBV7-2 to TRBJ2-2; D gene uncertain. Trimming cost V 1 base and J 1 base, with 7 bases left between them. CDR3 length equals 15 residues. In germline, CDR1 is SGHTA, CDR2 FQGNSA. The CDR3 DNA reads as TGTGCCAGCAGCTTAGGGCGGATGAACACCGGGGAGCTGTTTTTT. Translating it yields CASSLGRMNTGELFF.

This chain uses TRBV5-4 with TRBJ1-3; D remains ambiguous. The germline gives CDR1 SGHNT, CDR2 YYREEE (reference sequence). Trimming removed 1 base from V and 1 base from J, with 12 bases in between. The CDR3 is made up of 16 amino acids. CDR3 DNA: TGTGCCAGCAGCTTGTCGCCGGGCAGGTCTGGAAACACCATATATTTT. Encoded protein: CASSLSPGRSGNTIYF.

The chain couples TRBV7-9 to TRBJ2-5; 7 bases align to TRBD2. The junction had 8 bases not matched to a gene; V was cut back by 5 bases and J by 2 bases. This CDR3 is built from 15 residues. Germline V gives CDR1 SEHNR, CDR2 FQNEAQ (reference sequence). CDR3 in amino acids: CASSPIAGVQETQYF. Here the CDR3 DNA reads TGTGCCAGCAGCCCAATTGCGGGGGTGCAAGAGACCCAGTACTTC.

CDR3 region: CASSLNLELPNYGYTF. As DNA, the CDR3 is TGTGCCAGCAGCTTAAACCTCGAGCTCCCTAACTATGGCTACACCTTC. The gene calls are TRBV11-2 and TRBJ1-2; no clear D. The CDR3 totals 16 residues. The V end was cut by 2 bases, the J end by 0 bases, with 13 bases between. Germline CDR1 and CDR2: SGHAT and FQNNGV.

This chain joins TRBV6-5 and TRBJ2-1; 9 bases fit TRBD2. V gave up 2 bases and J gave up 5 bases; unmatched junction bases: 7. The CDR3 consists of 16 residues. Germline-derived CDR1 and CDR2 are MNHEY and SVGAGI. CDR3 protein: CASSYALAGKNNEQFF. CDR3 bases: TGTGCCAGCAGTTACGCGCTAGCGGGGAAAAACAATGAGCAGTTCTTC.

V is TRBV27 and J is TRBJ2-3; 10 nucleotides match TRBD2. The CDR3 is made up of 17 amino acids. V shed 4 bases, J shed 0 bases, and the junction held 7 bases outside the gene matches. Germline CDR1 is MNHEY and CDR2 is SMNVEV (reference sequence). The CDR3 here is CASSYYWTSGSTDTQYF. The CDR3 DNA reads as TGTGCCAGCAGTTACTACTGGACTAGCGGTAGCACAGATACGCAGTATTTT.